This is a list of T cell receptor beta chains from one sample in a study of molecular identifiers for immune sequencing clone quantification. TCRdb re-analysed the PCR reads in MiXCR, keeping a single row per CDR3 protein. The sample records more than 250,000 distinct CDR3 sequences, 20% to 25% being singletons. The sample consisted of naive CD8+ T cells from blood, with Jurkat cell RNA spiked in. Every receptor here comes from a human donor in good health. Some libraries in this study had Jurkat cell RNA spiked in. The CDR3 runs from the conserved cysteine through the conserved F or W. The D gene is left open where the match is weak. Part of the rows lack a size; the others show once, few, many or a class for expanded clones.

>TRBJ1-5|many|NA|TRBV7-9
CASSLGKEPLPQHF
TGTGCCAGCAGCTTAGGAAAGGAGCCTTTGCCCCAGCATTTT
>TRBJ2-5|many|TRBD1|TRBV7-9
CASPDRDGETQYF
TGTGCCAGCCCAGACAGGGACGGAGAGACCCAGTACTTC
>TRBJ2-5|NA|NA|TRBV4-1
CASSQEGAGQETQYF
TGCGCCAGCAGCCAAGAGGGGGCGGGTCAAGAGACCCAGTACTTC
>TRBJ2-2|many|TRBD2|TRBV7-9
CASSPSGTRANTGELFF
TGTGCCAGCAGCCCATCCGGGACTAGAGCGAACACCGGGGAGCTGTTTTTT
>TRBJ1-5|NA|NA|TRBV4-1
CASSRGQGEQQPQHF
TGCGCCAGCAGCCGAGGGCAGGGTGAGCAGCAGCCCCAGCATTTT
>TRBJ2-2|many|TRBD1|TRBV27
CASSSQGGGGELFF
TGTGCCAGCAGCTCCCAAGGGGGCGGCGGGGAGCTGTTTTTT
>TRBJ2-7|many|NA|TRBV4-3
CASSQDFTGYEQYF
TGCGCCAGCAGCCAAGATTTCACAGGGTACGAGCAGTACTTC
>TRBJ1-2|many|NA|TRBV2
CASSESTDLNYGYTF
TGTGCCAGCAGTGAGTCGACAGACCTTAACTATGGCTACACCTTC
>TRBJ2-3|many|TRBD1|TRBV5-4
CASRGPGQDTDTQYF
TGTGCCAGCAGGGGGCCGGGACAGGACACAGATACGCAGTATTTT
>TRBJ1-1|many|NA|TRBV5-4
CASIEPGANEAFF
TGTGCCAGCATAGAACCGGGGGCTAATGAAGCTTTCTTT
>TRBJ2-1|many|TRBD2|TRBV12-3/TRBV12-4
CASSQTPSGRIDEQFF
TGTGCCAGCAGTCAGACTCCTAGCGGGAGAATAGATGAGCAGTTCTTC
>TRBJ1-4|few|TRBD1|TRBV7-9
CASSFMPGTGSEKLFF
TGTGCCAGCAGCTTCATGCCCGGGACAGGGAGTGAAAAACTGTTTTTT
>TRBJ1-5|many|NA|TRBV5-5
CASSLEGQQYSNQPQHF
TGTGCCAGCAGCTTGGAAGGACAGCAATATAGCAATCAGCCCCAGCATTTT
>TRBJ2-2|many|NA|TRBV6-4
CASSEDLTGELFF
TGTGCCAGCAGTGAGGACTTAACCGGGGAGCTGTTTTTT
>TRBJ2-3|many|NA|TRBV4-1
CASSQGPGADTQYF
TGCGCCAGCAGCCAAGGTCCAGGGGCAGATACGCAGTATTTT
>TRBJ1-2|many|NA|TRBV6-5
CASSYSGLNYGYTF
TGTGCCAGCAGTTACTCAGGACTTAACTATGGCTACACCTTC
>TRBJ1-5|many|NA|TRBV4-1
CASSQEGNPNQPQHF
TGCGCCAGCAGCCAAGAGGGTAATCCCAATCAGCCCCAGCATTTT
>TRBJ1-5|many|TRBD1|TRBV30
CAWSVQGAGQPQHF
TGTGCCTGGAGTGTACAGGGGGCAGGTCAGCCCCAGCATTTT
>TRBJ2-3|many|NA|TRBV4-2
CASSQGSGIDTQYF
TGTGCCAGCAGCCAAGGGTCCGGGATAGATACGCAGTATTTT
>TRBJ2-1|many|NA|TRBV19
CASAPGAGTYNEQFF
TGTGCCAGCGCTCCAGGGGCAGGGACTTACAATGAGCAGTTCTTC
>TRBJ2-3|many|TRBD2|TRBV28
CASSSTSGVTDTQYF
TGTGCCAGCAGTTCCACTAGCGGGGTCACAGATACGCAGTATTTT
>TRBJ2-2|few|TRBD2|TRBV4-3
CASSQDIRLAGVGTGELFF
TGCGCCAGCAGCCAAGATATAAGGCTAGCGGGAGTAGGCACCGGGGAGCTGTTTTTT
>TRBJ2-1|many|TRBD1|TRBV4-2
CASSQGVGQGDVYNEQFF
TGTGCCAGCAGCCAAGGAGTCGGCCAGGGGGACGTCTACAATGAGCAGTTCTTC
>TRBJ2-7|few|NA|TRBV7-9
CASSPTSWYEQYF
TGTGCCAGCAGCCCAACCTCATGGTACGAGCAGTACTTC
>TRBJ2-7|many|NA|TRBV7-9
CASSLGQGGPYEQYF
TGTGCCAGCAGCTTAGGGCAGGGCGGGCCTTACGAGCAGTACTTC
>TRBJ2-7|NA|NA|TRBV29-1
CSVEGTKSYEQYF
TGCAGCGTTGAAGGGACAAAATCCTACGAGCAGTACTTC
>TRBJ2-5|few|TRBD2|TRBV20-1
CSASLARLAGQETQYF
TGCAGTGCTAGTTTGGCCCGACTAGCGGGACAAGAGACCCAGTACTTC
>TRBJ2-7|few|NA|TRBV6-6
CASSYSVEQYF
TGTGCCAGCAGTTACTCCGTGGAGCAGTACTTC
>TRBJ1-6|many|NA|TRBV27
CASSFQGAFNSPLHF
TGTGCCAGCAGTTTTCAGGGTGCCTTTAATTCACCCCTCCACTTT
>TRBJ2-7|many|NA|TRBV12-3/TRBV12-4
CASTLGTNEQYF
TGTGCCAGCACCCTGGGGACGAACGAGCAGTACTTC
>TRBJ2-3|NA|NA|TRBV28
CASRLRGLTDTQYF
TGTGCCAGCAGACTCCGGGGTCTCACAGATACGCAGTATTTT
>TRBJ2-7|many|NA|TRBV7-2
CASSYGGEAYEQYF
TGTGCCAGCAGCTATGGAGGGGAAGCCTACGAGCAGTACTTC
>TRBJ2-7|many|TRBD1|TRBV7-8
CASSLLTGTGAYEQYF
TGTGCCAGCAGCCTACTAACCGGGACAGGGGCCTACGAGCAGTACTTC
>TRBJ1-5|many|NA|TRBV19
CASSILEYSNQPQHF
TGTGCCAGTAGTATCTTGGAGTATAGCAATCAGCCCCAGCATTTT
>TRBJ1-5|few|TRBD1|TRBV3-1
CASSQDLTGDNQPQHF
TGTGCCAGCAGCCAAGATCTGACAGGGGACAATCAGCCCCAGCATTTT
>TRBJ2-5|few|NA|TRBV3-1
CASSQDFTVRETQYF
TGTGCCAGCAGCCAAGATTTTACAGTCCGAGAGACCCAGTACTTC
>TRBJ1-1|many|NA|TRBV28
CASSGGGGWDTTEAFF
TGTGCCAGCAGTGGAGGGGGGGGATGGGATACCACTGAAGCTTTCTTT
>TRBJ2-3|many|TRBD2|TRBV24-1
CATSDRGSIDTQYF
TGTGCCACCAGTGATCGCGGGAGTATAGATACGCAGTATTTT
>TRBJ2-3|NA|TRBD1|TRBV19
CASGLRLDRVADTQYF
TGTGCCAGTGGTTTACGACTCGACAGGGTCGCTGATACGCAGTATTTT
>TRBJ2-3|NA|NA|TRBV7-2
CASSFVPTDTLYF
TGTGCCAGCAGCTTTGTACCGACAGATACGCTGTATTTT
>TRBJ2-3|few|TRBD2|TRBV6-2/TRBV6-3
CASSYSPLAGGPGADTQYF
TGTGCCAGCAGTTACTCCCCGCTCGCGGGAGGGCCCGGGGCAGATACGCAGTATTTT
>TRBJ1-5|many|TRBD1|TRBV6-7
CASRTAGGETQPQHF
TGTGCCAGCAGGACCGCAGGGGGCGAGACTCAGCCCCAGCATTTT
>TRBJ1-3|NA|TRBD1|TRBV9
CASTQGVGNTIYF
TGTGCCAGCACACAGGGGGTCGGAAACACCATATATTTT
>TRBJ2-6|many|NA|TRBV4-1
CASSHSRLGANVLTF
TGCGCCAGCAGCCATTCTAGGCTGGGGGCCAACGTCCTGACTTTC
>TRBJ2-3|many|NA|TRBV12-3/TRBV12-4
CASSLEAKYTDTQYF
TGTGCCAGCAGTTTAGAAGCCAAATACACAGATACGCAGTATTTT
>TRBJ2-3|NA|NA|TRBV12-3/TRBV12-4
CASSFGGGTSTDTQYF
TGTGCCAGCAGTTTTGGTGGCGGGACATCCACAGATACGCAGTATTTT
>TRBJ1-1|many|NA|TRBV4-1
CASSLPGVTEAFF
TGCGCCAGCAGCCTACCAGGGGTGACTGAAGCTTTCTTT
>TRBJ2-2|NA|TRBD1|TRBV12-3/TRBV12-4
CAIKRGPGQGSGELFF
TGTGCCATTAAAAGGGGACCGGGACAGGGATCGGGGGAGCTGTTTTTT
>TRBJ2-1|NA|NA|TRBV19
CASSMVLSSYNEQFF
TGTGCCAGTAGTATGGTACTTAGCTCCTACAATGAGCAGTTCTTC
>TRBJ1-5|many|NA|TRBV5-5
CASSPLRGATQHF
TGTGCCAGCAGCCCGCTCAGGGGCGCGACCCAGCATTTT
>TRBJ2-7|NA|NA|TRBV4-3
CASSPSAQGNSYEQYF
TGCGCCAGCAGCCCCAGCGCCCAGGGAAATTCCTACGAGCAGTACTTC
>TRBJ2-3|NA|NA|TRBV6-2/TRBV6-3
CASSEDYTDTQYF
TGTGCCAGCAGTGAGGACTACACAGATACGCAGTATTTT
>TRBJ2-4|many|TRBD2|TRBV7-9
CASSGTSGTLRAKNIQYF
TGTGCCAGCAGCGGGACTAGCGGAACCCTTAGAGCCAAAAACATTCAGTACTTC
>TRBJ1-1|many|TRBD1|TRBV25-1
CASSDLDRGDNTEAFF
TGTGCCAGCAGTGACCTGGACAGGGGAGATAACACTGAAGCTTTCTTT
>TRBJ2-1|many|NA|TRBV24-1
CATSDLFNEQFF
TGTGCCACCAGTGATCTATTCAATGAGCAGTTCTTC
>TRBJ1-1|many|NA|TRBV29-1
CSVRDLHPGAFF
TGCAGCGTGAGGGACCTTCACCCGGGAGCTTTCTTT
>TRBJ2-1|many|TRBD2|TRBV4-1
CASSQGGGGAFHEQFF
TGCGCCAGCAGCCAAGGGGGCGGGGGGGCCTTTCATGAGCAGTTCTTC
>TRBJ2-3|many|NA|TRBV28
CASSAAWGANTDTQYF
TGTGCCAGCAGTGCCGCGTGGGGCGCGAACACAGATACGCAGTATTTT
>TRBJ2-3|few|TRBD1|TRBV12-3/TRBV12-4
CASSQTFGRGRADTQYF
TGTGCCAGCAGTCAAACGTTTGGCAGGGGGCGTGCAGATACGCAGTATTTT